These 2 T cell receptor beta chains were all obtained from the same sample, sequenced in a study of blood T cell repertoires in COVID-19 (dated by TCRdb to 2019 to 2021). Library preparation was by the immunoSEQ multiplex PCR assay. Sourced from immuneACCESS, this table was stored by TCRdb with only in-frame sequences that have V and J called. A share of the clones is absent; for the studies checked, an unresolved V gene accounts for under half, and the remainder has no known explanation. The sample table holds some 190,000 clones, of which around 81% were seen once. The top ten constitute 4.3% of the sample. The sequenced sample consisted of PBMCs or T cells enriched from blood (not recorded which). These receptors all stem from a man aged 25-45 years with acute COVID-19.

This CDR3 reads CASSLGPPGGEQFF. The CDR3 DNA is TGTGCCAGCAGCCTGGGACCCCCGGGAGGGGAGCAGTTCTTC. The J gene is TRBJ2-1, the V gene TRBV5-5, with 8 bases lining up with TRBD2. Germline values: CDR1 SGHKS, CDR2 YYEKEE (reference sequence). Germline trimming cut 4 bases from V and 10 bases from J; bases unmatched to any gene: 10. This CDR3 contains 14 residues.

This chain connects TRBV6-5 to TRBJ1-2; D ambiguous. Trimming took 6 bases from V and 1 from J, leaving 9 bases between them. CDR1 is MNHEY, CDR2 SVGAGI, per germline. The CDR3 spans 13 residues. The CDR3 region is CASSLSGNYGYTF. The DNA of the CDR3 is TGTGCCAGCAGCTTAAGCGGTAACTATGGCTACACCTTC.